These 29 T cell receptor beta chains came from one sample sequenced in a study of shared clonotypes between healthy human individuals. Using immunoSEQ multiplex PCR, the repertoire was profiled, and TCRdb retains in-frame clones only, with some absent. The sample holds over 2 million clones, 92% seen once. The material sequenced was naive CD4+ T cells from PBMCs. Noted subset: CD45RA+ positively selected. Every receptor here comes from a man aged 18 to 35 in good health. Some clones in this sample may be carry-over from other donors' samples.

The chain is built from TRBV4-1 and TRBJ2-6; either TRBD1 or TRBD2 may supply D (5 bases each). The germline V gene has CDR1 MGHRA and CDR2 YSYEKL. Deletions cut 5 bases from V and 0 bases from J, with 14 bases between. This CDR3 has 17 residues. This chain's CDR3 is CASSSGPLLSGANVLTF. CDR3 sequence (DNA): TGCGCCAGCAGCTCGGGGCCTCTTCTCTCTGGGGCCAACGTCCTGACTTTC.

The chain couples TRBV10-1 to TRBJ2-7; D remains unclear. Germline V CDR1 and CDR2: WNHNN, SYGVQD (reference sequence). The CDR3 is 13 residues long. The V and J ends lost 5 bases and 7 bases respectively, with 15 bases between them. As DNA, the CDR3 is TGCGCCAGCAGTCCCGGCGTAATGGGTGAGCAGTACTTC. This gives the protein CASSPGVMGEQYF.

The CDR3 loop reads CASSPSAAPGHEQYF. CDR3 sequence (DNA): TGTGCCAGCTCACCGTCGGCTGCCCCCGGCCACGAGCAGTACTTC. The rearrangement joins TRBV18 to TRBJ2-7; the D is unclear. The CDR3 has 15 amino acids. Trimming removed 3 bases from V and 5 bases from J, with 17 bases in between. Germline loops: CDR1 KGHSH, CDR2 LQKENI.

The J gene is TRBJ2-3, the V gene TRBV28; 8 bases line up with TRBD2. The length of the CDR3 is 16 residues. Unmatched junction bases numbered 6, after V lost 0 bases and J lost 4 bases. Looked up from germline, CDR1 is MDHEN and CDR2 is SYDVKM. The CDR3 DNA reads TGTGCCAGCAGTTTATGGCCAGCGGGAGCTGCAGATACGCAGTATTTT. It specifies CASSLWPAGAADTQYF. The full variable domain, with the rest looked up from reference TRBV28 and TRBJ2-3, is DVKVTQSSRYLVKRTGEKVFLECVQDMDHENMFWYRQDPGLGLRLIYFSYDVKMKEKGDIPEGYSVSREKKERFSLILESASTNQTSMYLCASSLWPAGAADTQYFGPGTRLTVL.

The rearrangement uses TRBV7-2 and TRBJ2-2, with D unclear. This CDR3 contains 16 residues. CDR1 SGHTA and CDR2 FQGNSA come from the germline V gene. Between the trimmed V and J ends, which lost 4 bases and 2 bases, there was a span of 14 bases. The CDR3 DNA reads as TGTGCCAGCAGCTCAACCCGTACTCATAACACCGGGGAGCTGTTTTTT. It codes for CASSSTRTHNTGELFF.

This clone was recorded only once. Other DNA sequences from this sample encode an identical CDR3 as well. The V gene is TRBV5-6, the J gene TRBJ2-1; D gene uncertain. V lost 0 bases, J lost 4 bases, and 5 bases lay in between. This CDR3 has 13 amino acids. Germline CDR1 reads SGHDT; CDR2 reads YYEEEE. The CDR3: CASSLDRYNEQFF. Here the CDR3 DNA reads TGTGCCAGCAGCTTGGATCGGTACAATGAGCAGTTCTTC.

V usage is TRBV19 and J usage is TRBJ1-1; perhaps TRBD1 as D (6 bases). CDR3 length: 13 amino acids. The V gene lost 3 bases and the J gene lost 3 bases, with 8 bases spanning the gap. Per germline, CDR1 LNHDA and CDR2 SQIVND (reference sequence). CDR3: CASSINRDTEAFF. The CDR3 region has the DNA TGTGCCAGTAGTATTAACAGGGACACTGAAGCTTTCTTT.

The rearrangement links TRBV7-9 to TRBJ2-7; D unresolved. Trimming took off 2 bases at V and 4 bases at J, with 15 bases between the two ends. Germline V gives CDR1 SEHNR, CDR2 FQNEAQ (reference sequence). The CDR3 is 15 residues long. The CDR3 sequence: CASSLSIQPSYEQYF. The CDR3 nucleotides are TGTGCCAGCAGCTTATCTATCCAGCCCAGTTACGAGCAGTACTTC.

The chain is built from TRBV4-2 and TRBJ2-3; D might be TRBD2 (5 bases). The CDR3 totals 14 residues. Per the germline V gene, CDR1 is LGHNA and CDR2 is YNFKEQ. Trimming left V 4 bases short and J 0 bases short, with 8 bases between. The CDR3 coding sequence is TGTGCCAGCAGCCCACGGACTAGCACAGATACGCAGTATTTT. It encodes CASSPRTSTDTQYF.

The chain recombines TRBV7-2 with TRBJ2-2; D gene ambiguous. Germline-derived CDR1 and CDR2 are SGHTA and FQGNSA. The CDR3 is 16 amino acids. Deletions cut 5 bases from V and 1 base from J, with 14 bases between. The CDR3 protein is CASSLQPGQNTGELFF. CDR3 coding DNA: TGTGCCAGCAGCCTACAGCCGGGCCAGAACACCGGGGAGCTGTTTTTT.

The V and J genes are TRBV15 and TRBJ1-3; the D gene is possibly TRBD1 (5 bases). The V end lost 0 bases, the J end lost 0 bases, and 18 bases lay between the germline ends. The CDR3 runs 19 residues. Germline values: CDR1 LNHNV, CDR2 YYDKDF (reference sequence). CDR3 nucleotides: TGTGCCACCAGCAGAGACGGGACCACGGCGGCTTACTCTGGAAACACCATATATTTT. Protein sequence: CATSRDGTTAAYSGNTIYF.

The chain employs TRBV9 and TRBJ2-3, with D maybe TRBD1 (6 bases). Germline CDR1 reads SGDLS; CDR2 reads YYNGEE. V was pared by 4 bases and J by 3 bases, with 15 bases between. The CDR3 extends over 15 amino acids. CDR3 sequence: CASSPPGALTDTQYF. The CDR3 DNA sequence: TGTGCCAGCAGCCCCCCAGGGGCCCTAACAGATACGCAGTATTTT.

This clone was recorded only once. The chain recombines TRBV28 with TRBJ2-3; 9 nucleotides agree with TRBD1. From germline, CDR1 is MDHEN and CDR2 SYDVKM. This CDR3 contains 14 residues. The ends lost 6 bases at V and 6 bases at J; junction bases unmatched: 7. This chain's CDR3 is CASSHTGGSDTQYF. Written as DNA, the CDR3 is TGTGCCAGCAGCCATACAGGGGGCTCGGATACGCAGTATTTT.

The rearrangement links TRBV5-1 to TRBJ1-4, with a tentative D call TRBD1 (6 bases). Germline V CDR1 and CDR2: SGHRS, YFSETQ. The V gene lost 5 bases and the J gene lost 8 bases, with 19 bases spanning the gap. The CDR3 extends over 15 amino acids. CDR3 coding DNA: TGCGCCAGCAGTCTGGAAGGGGGACTATGGGAAAAACTGTTTTTT. The encoded protein is CASSLEGGLWEKLFF.

CDR3 in amino acids: CASSYDYRSGEQFF. CDR3 coding DNA: TGTGCCAGCAGTTACGACTACCGATCGGGTGAGCAGTTCTTC. The chain couples TRBV7-3 to TRBJ2-1, with D possibly matching TRBD2 (5 bases). Trimming removed 6 bases from V and 9 bases from J, with 18 bases in between. Per germline, CDR1 SGHTA and CDR2 FQGTGA. The CDR3 spans 14 residues.

As to this clone: This specimen includes other DNA sequences encoding the same CDR3. The chain links TRBV18 to TRBJ2-1; D is uncertain. The CDR3 sequence is 15 residues long. Trimming took 6 bases from V and 0 from J, leaving 12 bases between them. Per germline, CDR1 KGHSH and CDR2 LQKENI. CDR3 in amino acids: CASSPGRSSYNEQFF. CDR3 bases: TGTGCCAGCTCGCCCGGGCGGAGCTCCTACAATGAGCAGTTCTTC.

Concerning this clone itself: Other nucleotide sequences from this sample produce the same CDR3. The genes are TRBV28 and TRBJ1-5; 7 bases are shared with TRBD1. The CDR3 sequence is 13 residues long. Germline CDR1 is MDHEN and CDR2 is SYDVKM. The trim removed 8 bases at V and 2 bases at J, leaving 3 bases unmatched. In DNA, the CDR3 is TGTGCCAGCCGTACAGGGGGCAATCAGCCCCAGCATTTT. Residues: CASRTGGNQPQHF.

The rearrangement links TRBV7-3 to TRBJ2-1, with 8 bases fitting TRBD2. The CDR3 spans 12 residues. Germline CDR1 is SGHTA and CDR2 is FQGTGA. Unmatched junction bases numbered 0, after V lost 2 bases and J lost 9 bases. This chain's CDR3 is CASSLREGEQFF. Here the CDR3 DNA reads TGTGCCAGCAGCTTACGGGAGGGTGAGCAGTTCTTC.

The rearrangement links TRBV27 to TRBJ1-1; 8 bases fit TRBD1. The CDR3 is made up of 17 amino acids. Germline V gene data show CDR1 as MNHEY and CDR2 as SMNVEV (reference sequence). V lost 3 bases and J lost 1; bases outside the gene matches: 10. CDR3 amino acids: CASSFQGAVLGNTEAFF. The CDR3 bases are TGTGCCAGCAGTTTCCAGGGGGCGGTGTTGGGGAACACTGAAGCTTTCTTT.

The chain is built from TRBV28 and TRBJ2-7; TRBD1 is a possible D gene (5 bases). V dropped 9 bases and J dropped 2 bases, with 11 bases sitting between them. Germline CDR1 reads MDHEN; CDR2 reads SYDVKM. The CDR3 has 12 amino acids. CDR3 sequence: CASGAVPYEQYF. In nucleotides, the CDR3 is TGTGCCAGTGGGGCTGTCCCCTACGAGCAGTACTTC.

As concerns this clone: The sample holds other DNA sequences that translate to the same CDR3. The CDR3 spells CASSSFGTANTGELFF. The CDR3 bases are TGTGCCAGCAGTTCTTTTGGGACGGCCAACACCGGGGAGCTGTTTTTT. V and J are TRBV28 and TRBJ2-2; possibly TRBD1 or TRBD2 for D (5 bases each). The CDR3 loop spans 16 amino acids. V lost 4 bases and J 2 bases, leaving 14 bases between the germline ends. Germline CDR1 MDHEN, CDR2 SYDVKM.

The gene calls are TRBV25-1 and TRBJ2-5; D is perhaps TRBD2 (5 bases). V was cut by 3 bases and J by 1 base, with 9 bases left in between. The CDR3 runs to 14 residues. CDR1 and CDR2 from the germline V gene are MGHDK and SYGVNS. CDR3 DNA: TGTGCCAGCAGTGAGCTTAGCGCCCAAGAGACCCAGTACTTC. Translating it yields CASSELSAQETQYF.

The chain joins TRBV9 to TRBJ1-4; 7 nucleotides line up with TRBD1. The CDR3 consists of 14 residues. The V segment lost 4 bases and the J segment 5 bases; nucleotides outside the gene matches: 5. Germline V CDR1 and CDR2: SGDLS, YYNGEE. The CDR3, as DNA: TGTGCCAGCAGCCAGGGACAGTCAAATGAAAAACTGTTTTTT. This gives the protein CASSQGQSNEKLFF.

The V call is TRBV28, the J call TRBJ2-7; D possibly matches TRBD1 or TRBD2 (5 bases each). Germline V lookup: CDR1 MDHEN, CDR2 SYDVKM. The CDR3 length is 18 residues. Trimming shortened V by 1 base and J by 7 bases, and 26 bases separated the two germline ends. CDR3 DNA sequence: TGTGCCAGCAGTTTATTGGGGCACGGGAAATCATCGGTGTGGGAGCAGTACTTC. As protein: CASSLLGHGKSSVWEQYF. The full variable domain, its missing parts supplied by reference TRBV28 and TRBJ2-7, is DVKVTQSSRYLVKRTGEKVFLECVQDMDHENMFWYRQDPGLGLRLIYFSYDVKMKEKGDIPEGYSVSREKKERFSLILESASTNQTSMYLCASSLLGHGKSSVWEQYFGPGTRLTVT.

The gene calls are TRBV6-5 and TRBJ2-2, with D unresolved. In germline, CDR1 is MNHEY, CDR2 SVGAGI. V gave up 10 bases and J gave up 6 bases, with 12 bases separating them. The CDR3 contains 12 residues. The DNA of the CDR3 is TGTGCCACAAGGACCACACCCGGGGAGCTGTTTTTT. Translation: CATRTTPGELFF.

The chain links TRBV11-2 to TRBJ2-3; D is undetermined. The CDR3 covers 14 residues. The V end was cut by 4 bases, the J end by 1 base, with 9 bases between. Per the germline V gene, CDR1 is SGHAT and CDR2 is FQNNGV. DNA for the CDR3: TGTGCCAGCAGCTCCCGGTTCCGCACAGATACGCAGTATTTT. It specifies CASSSRFRTDTQYF.

The J gene is TRBJ2-7, the V gene TRBV9; D is unclear. In germline, CDR1 is SGDLS, CDR2 YYNGEE. Trimming took off 0 bases at V and 0 bases at J, with 7 bases between the two ends. This CDR3 is 14 amino acids long. CDR3 sequence: CASSVVPNSYEQYF. CDR3 coding DNA: TGTGCCAGCAGCGTAGTACCTAACTCCTACGAGCAGTACTTC.

This clone was picked up one time. This chain connects TRBV6-5 to TRBJ2-7; D is perhaps TRBD2 (5 bases). The CDR3 has 13 amino acids. The germline V gene has CDR1 MNHEY and CDR2 SVGAGI. V was trimmed by 6 bases and J by 3 bases, leaving 12 bases between them. CDR3 bases: TGTGCCAGCAGGAGGGAGTGGGTCTACGAGCAGTACTTC. Translation: CASRREWVYEQYF.

This rearrangement joins TRBV19 to TRBJ1-1, with TRBD1 matching over 9 bases. Germline CDR1 LNHDA, CDR2 SQIVND (reference sequence). With V trimmed by 5 bases and J by 0 bases, 13 bases remained unmatched. The CDR3 length is 18 residues. This CDR3 is CASSPDRGSTGLNTEAFF. The CDR3 DNA sequence: TGTGCCAGTAGTCCTGACAGGGGGTCTACGGGCTTGAACACTGAAGCTTTCTTT.